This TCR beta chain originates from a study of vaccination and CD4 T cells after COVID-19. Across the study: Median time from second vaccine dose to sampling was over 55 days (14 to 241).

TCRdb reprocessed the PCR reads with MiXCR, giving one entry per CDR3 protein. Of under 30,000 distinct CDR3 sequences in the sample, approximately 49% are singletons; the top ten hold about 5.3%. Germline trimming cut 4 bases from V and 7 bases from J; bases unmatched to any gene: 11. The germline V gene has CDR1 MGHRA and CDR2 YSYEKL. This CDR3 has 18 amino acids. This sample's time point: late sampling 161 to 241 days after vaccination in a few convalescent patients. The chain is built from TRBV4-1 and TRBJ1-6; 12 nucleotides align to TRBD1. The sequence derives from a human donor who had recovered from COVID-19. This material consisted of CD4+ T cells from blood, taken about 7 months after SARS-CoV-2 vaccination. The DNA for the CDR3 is TGCGCCAGCAGCCGAGTTCCCGGGACAGGGGGCGCAAATTCACCCCTCCACTTT. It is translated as CASSRVPGTGGANSPLHF.